The present entry profiles one TCR beta chain with its context. As yet, its antigen is unknown. This sample was included in a study of cytotoxic CD8 clonotypes in ibrutinib-treated CLL. Study information: After median roughly 68 months, around 15 stayed in remission, around twelve progressed; responses roughly 24 partial, 2 complete. Productive templates averaged approximately 250,000 per sample, and productive rearrangements 90,000 to 100,000. Study results and caveats: Patients had baseline clonality above age-matched healthy donors, and this clonality moved with circulating CD8+ T-cell counts. Clonality went up at the time of ibrutinib response, stayed stable in sustained remission, and later dropped back toward its baseline level at progression.

V shed 0 bases and J shed 0 bases, with 11 bases lying between them. This CDR3 has 16 residues. Germline V lookup: CDR1 MNHEY, CDR2 SVGAGI. Clones were read by immunoSEQ multiplex PCR, and TCRdb kept only the in-frame ones, dropping some. The profile covers 52,000 or so clones, with over 65% appearing a single time and roughly 21% taken by the ten largest. This clonotype was obtained from a human donor with chronic lymphocytic leukemia. The sequencing used PBMCs, collected after 24 months of ibrutinib treatment. The V gene is TRBV6-5, the J gene TRBJ1-1, with unresolved D. The CDR3 sequence: CASSYSSPDMNTEAFF. CDR3 DNA: TGTGCCAGCAGTTACTCGAGCCCAGACATGAACACTGAAGCTTTCTTT.